The 9 T cell receptor beta chains reported below all come from one sample, sequenced in a study of CD8+CD57+ T cells in acquired aplastic anemia. TCR beta VDJ and CDR3 profiles were obtained from a genomic DNA template. In TCRdb, the reads were re-called with MiXCR into one record per CDR3 protein. This sample has about 420,000 distinct CDR3 sequences, with approximately 70% found just once. Sequencing was performed on sorted CD4+, CD8+, or CD8+CD57+ T cells (not recorded which) from PBMCs. Every receptor here comes from a human donor in good health, serving as a control.

This sequence joins TRBV20-1 and TRBJ1-4; D not resolved. CDR1 and CDR2 from the germline V gene are DFQATT and SNEGSKA (reference sequence). V gave up 5 bases and J gave up 8 bases, with 15 bases separating them. This CDR3 spans 13 amino acids. For the CDR3, the DNA is TGCAGTGCTCGTCGTACCCCCGGGGAAAAACTGTTTTTT. This translates into CSARRTPGEKLFF.

This clonotype was seen only once. The chain links TRBV2 to TRBJ2-7, with D perhaps TRBD1 or TRBD2 (5 bases each). The CDR3 totals 12 residues. V was shortened by 6 bases and J by 7 bases, with 13 bases between the two germline ends. CDR1 and CDR2 (germline): SNHLY, FYNNEI. The CDR3 nucleotides read TGTGCCAGCAGGCCGGGGCTCTATGAGCAGTACTTC. As protein: CASRPGLYEQYF.

The rearrangement links TRBV20-1 to TRBJ1-2, with D uncertain. The germline gives CDR1 DFQATT, CDR2 SNEGSKA (reference sequence). V was pared by 6 bases and J by 11 bases, with 19 bases between. This CDR3 spans 12 amino acids. Here the CDR3 reads CSAKLREYQYTF. CDR3 coding DNA: TGCAGTGCAAAACTTCGGGAGTATCAGTACACCTTC.

Comment on this clonotype: This CDR3 fails to terminate in the conserved phenylalanine or tryptophan, so it likely reflects a read error. No DNA is shown, since the ends of the CDR3 on it are uncertain; the CDR3 is the one TCRdb lists. The rearrangement links TRBV19 to TRBJ1-2. The CDR3 adds up to 15 amino acids, both ends counted. The V gene's germline CDR1 is LNHDA and CDR2 SQIVND (reference sequence). CDR3 amino acids: CASSMGLSYEQYFGP.

Note on this clonotype: A junction end diverges from the germline sequence, so it may reflect a read error. The V gene is TRBV7-3, the J gene TRBJ1-1; D might be TRBD1 (5 bases). The CDR3 length is 13 residues. Germline V CDR1 and CDR2: SGHTA, FQGTGA. Here the CDR3 reads CASRVQENAEAFF. CDR3 DNA: TGTGCCAGCAGAGTACAGGAGAACGCTGAAGCTTTCTTC.

This clonotype was seen at least ten times. The rearrangement links TRBV18 to TRBJ1-1; D remains ambiguous. Trimming removed 1 base from V and 1 base from J, with 7 bases in between. Germline CDR1 and CDR2: KGHSH and LQKENI. This CDR3 is built from 14 residues. The CDR3 bases are TGTGCCAGCTCACCACGCGGAGAGAACACTGAAGCTTTCTTT. Its translation is CASSPRGENTEAFF.

Note on this clonotype: A single base separates this from a much larger clone, so it may be a read error. The chain is built from TRBV7-3 and TRBJ1-4; possible D gene TRBD1, 5 bases. The germline V and J ends were trimmed by 5 bases and 6 bases, with 16 bases remaining between them. Germline assignment: CDR1 SGHTA and CDR2 FQGTGA. This CDR3 contains 15 residues. CDR3 nucleotide sequence: TGTGCCAGCAGCCCTCCCCGGGGGGGGGATGAAAAACTGTTTTTT. Translation gives CASSPPRGGDEKLFF. The variable domain in full, with the rest retrieved from reference TRBV7-3 and TRBJ1-4, is GAGVSQTPSNKVTEKGKYVELRCDPISGHTALYWYRQSLGQGPEFLIYFQGTGAADDSGLPNDRFFAVRPEGSVSTLKIQRTERGDSAVYLCASSPPRGGDEKLFFGSGTQLSVL.

The rearrangement links TRBV9 to TRBJ1-2; D is unclear. Per germline, CDR1 SGDLS and CDR2 YYNGEE. The CDR3 consists of 17 residues. Trimming cost V 4 bases and J 3 bases, with 22 bases left between them. The CDR3 region is CASSLRGLGYEHYGYTF. For the CDR3, the DNA is TGTGCCAGCAGCTTACGGGGTCTAGGCTACGAGCACTATGGCTACACCTTC.

As to this clonotype: Germline and junction disagree at one end, which may indicate a read error. This chain links TRBV7-9 with TRBJ1-1; D is undetermined. The CDR3 extends over 14 amino acids. Per the germline V gene, CDR1 is SEHNR and CDR2 is FQNEAQ (reference sequence). The CDR3 loop reads CASSLASGTKAFFF. CDR3 in DNA: TGTGCTAGCAGCTTAGCATCAGGTACTAAAGCTTTCTTTTTT.